This T cell receptor (beta chain) was sequenced during a study of metastatic and nonmetastatic thyroid tumors. Whole-study context: Repertoire comparisons spanned blood and tumor or nodule tissue from malignant and benign thyroid patients.

Using MiXCR, TCRdb re-called clones from the PCR reads. Among over 20,000 clones, roughly 16% were seen once, and the ten largest hold 10%. This clone was seen a handful of times. Before thyroid surgery, none of the patients had received any treatment. The receptor was isolated from a female donor with papillary thyroid cancer or a benign thyroid nodule (not recorded which). Some clones in this sample may be carry-over from other donors' samples. Material: tumor tissue.

CDR3 in amino acids: CASSYEQTSNYGYTF. The CDR3 DNA follows: TGTGCCAGCAGTTACGAGCAGACCTCTAACTATGGCTACACCTTC. The chain has TRBV6-2 or TRBV6-3 and TRBJ1-2; the D is unclear. The CDR3 contains 15 residues. V shed 2 bases and J shed 0 bases, with 10 bases lying between them. Germline CDR1 MNHEY, CDR2 SVGEGT.